One and the same sample provided the 19 T cell receptor beta chains below, sequenced in a study of siplizumab effects on memory and regulatory T cells. Some clones are missing from TCRdb's copy, which holds only in-frame ones; the method was immunoSEQ multiplex PCR. The sample includes some 100,000 clones, 94% of them seen just once. Sequenced: Tregs sorted from blood. The receptors stem from a human donor in good health.

The chain links TRBV5-5 to TRBJ2-1; 7 positions match TRBD2. V shed 2 bases and J 12 bases; nucleotides not matched to a gene: 8. The CDR3 sequence is 13 residues long. Germline V gene lookup returns CDR1 SGHKS and CDR2 YYEKEE (reference sequence). The CDR3 region is CASSLNFAGVQFF. The CDR3 coding sequence is TGTGCCAGCAGCTTAAACTTCGCGGGAGTGCAGTTCTTC.

This clone was recorded once. This chain uses TRBV27 with TRBJ1-2; a possible D gene is TRBD1 (5 bases). This CDR3 contains 13 residues. V was cut by 2 bases and J by 7 bases, with 11 bases left in between. Per germline, CDR1 MNHEY and CDR2 SMNVEV (reference sequence). The CDR3 DNA follows: TGTGCCAGCAGTTTAGGCAGGGTGGGTGGCTACACCTTC. Its translation is CASSLGRVGGYTF.

V is TRBV5-1 and J is TRBJ2-5; TRBD2 might be the D (6 bases). The CDR3 totals 15 residues. Looked up from germline, CDR1 is SGHRS and CDR2 is YFSETQ. Between the trimmed V and J ends, which lost 4 bases and 5 bases, there was a span of 18 bases. CDR3 sequence: CASSGSPGLRETQYF. In nucleotides, the CDR3 is TGCGCCAGCAGCGGCTCACCGGGACTCAGGGAGACCCAGTACTTC.

CDR3 DNA: TGTGCCAGCTCACCCCTCCCTGGGGCCGCGGTTGGAGAAGAGACCCAGTACTTC. It is translated as CASSPLPGAAVGEETQYF. V is TRBV18 and J is TRBJ2-5; TRBD1 is a possible D gene (5 bases). V shed 3 bases and J shed 3 bases, with 23 bases lying between them. Per germline, CDR1 KGHSH and CDR2 LQKENI. The CDR3 consists of 18 residues.

The gene calls are TRBV11-3 and TRBJ1-1; D call uncertain. This CDR3 has 14 amino acids. Trimming took off 4 bases at V and 0 bases at J, with 9 bases between the two ends. CDR1 is SGHNT and CDR2 is YENEEA in the germline V gene. CDR3 residues: CASSSGGLNTEAFF. The CDR3 nucleotides are TGTGCCAGCAGCTCCGGCGGCCTGAACACTGAAGCTTTCTTT.

The chain joins TRBV28 to TRBJ2-6, with TRBD1 as a possible D gene (5 bases). Germline assignment: CDR1 MDHEN and CDR2 SYDVKM. The length of the CDR3 is 15 residues. With 4 bases removed from V and 0 bases from J, the gap between germline ends came to 7 bases. The CDR3 region has the DNA TGTGCCAGCAGTTCGCAGGGCTCTGGGGCCAACGTCCTGACTTTC. Amino acids: CASSSQGSGANVLTF. Full variable domain (remainder filled in from reference TRBV28 and TRBJ2-6): DVKVTQSSRYLVKRTGEKVFLECVQDMDHENMFWYRQDPGLGLRLIYFSYDVKMKEKGDIPEGYSVSREKKERFSLILESASTNQTSMYLCASSSQGSGANVLTFGAGSRLTVL.

This clone was recorded a few times. The CDR3 protein is CASSLSSSNEKLFF. The CDR3 nucleotides are TGTGCCAGCAGCTTATCCAGTTCTAATGAAAAACTGTTTTTT. V is TRBV7-2 and J is TRBJ1-4; no firm D call. In germline, CDR1 is SGHTA, CDR2 FQGNSA. V was trimmed by 2 bases and J by 3 bases, leaving 7 bases between them. CDR3 length: 14 amino acids.

This clone was recorded a few times. The chain combines TRBV15 with TRBJ1-1; D gene uncertain. Per germline, CDR1 LNHNV and CDR2 YYDKDF (reference sequence). V was trimmed by 5 bases and J by 1 base, leaving 8 bases between them. The CDR3 extends over 13 amino acids. The CDR3 region has the DNA TGTGCCACCAGCCAGAACCGGAACACTGAAGCTTTCTTT. This encodes CATSQNRNTEAFF. Full variable domain (rest looked up from reference TRBV15 and TRBJ1-1): DAMVIQNPRYQVTQFGKPVTLSCSQTLNHNVMYWYQQKSSQAPKLLFHYYDKDFNNEADTPDNFQSRRPNTSFCFLDIRSPGLGDTAMYLCATSQNRNTEAFFGQGTRLTVV.

This chain uses TRBV18 with TRBJ1-1; maybe TRBD1 (6 bases). The CDR3 covers 16 residues. Trimming pared 3 bases from V and 6 bases from J, leaving 20 bases between. CDR1 and CDR2 from the germline V gene are KGHSH and LQKENI. The CDR3 coding sequence is TGTGCCAGCTCACCCGGGATCCAGGGGCGCGGGTCTGAAGCTTTCTTT. Residues: CASSPGIQGRGSEAFF.

The V and J genes are TRBV6-5 and TRBJ2-7; the D gene is possibly TRBD1 (5 bases). Germline CDR1 and CDR2: MNHEY and SVGAGI. V shed 6 bases and J shed 2 bases, with 5 bases lying between them. This CDR3 is 11 amino acids long. The CDR3 DNA sequence: TGTGCCAGCAGAGGGGCCTACGAGCAGTACTTC. Its protein is CASRGAYEQYF.

The chain combines TRBV4-1 with TRBJ2-5; 10 bases are shared with TRBD2. V shed 4 bases, J shed 7 bases, and the junction held 6 bases outside the gene matches. Germline CDR1 and CDR2: MGHRA and YSYEKL. The length of the CDR3 is 14 residues. CDR3 nucleotide sequence: TGCGCCAGCAGCCCTACACGGACTAGCGGGACCCAGTACTTC. Residues: CASSPTRTSGTQYF.

The rearrangement uses TRBV6-1 and TRBJ2-5; 7 nucleotides line up with TRBD1. V gave up 9 bases and J gave up 4 bases; unmatched junction bases: 14. The CDR3 covers 15 residues. Germline CDR1 reads MNHNS; CDR2 reads SASEGT. The CDR3 DNA is TGTGCCAGTATCGGGACAGTCCTATCGGGAGAGACCCAGTACTTC. Protein product: CASIGTVLSGETQYF.

This rearrangement joins TRBV5-4 to TRBJ2-6; 8 bases align to TRBD1. This CDR3 region has 18 residues. The V segment lost 5 bases and the J segment 3 bases; nucleotides outside the gene matches: 13. Germline V gene lookup returns CDR1 SGHNT and CDR2 YYREEE (reference sequence). This CDR3 reads CASRSRTGSWGGANVLTF. The CDR3 DNA reads TGTGCCAGCAGATCCCGGACAGGGTCCTGGGGTGGGGCCAACGTCCTGACTTTC. Combining the CDR3 with reference TRBV5-4 and TRBJ2-6 gives the whole variable domain ETGVTQSPTHLIKTRGQQVTLRCSSQSGHNTVSWYQQALGQGPQFIFQYYREEENGRGNFPPRFSGLQFPNYSSELNVNALELDDSALYLCASRSRTGSWGGANVLTFGAGSRLTVL.

The genes are TRBV9 and TRBJ1-4; D possibly corresponds to TRBD1 (6 bases). Trimming removed 2 bases from V and 4 bases from J, with 9 bases in between. The CDR3 is 14 residues long. Looked up from germline, CDR1 is SGDLS and CDR2 is YYNGEE. The CDR3 region is CASSVQGLNEKLFF. CDR3 nucleotides: TGTGCCAGCAGCGTGCAGGGGCTTAATGAAAAACTGTTTTTT.

The rearrangement joins TRBV7-2 to TRBJ2-3, with TRBD2 as a possible D gene (6 bases). Per the germline V gene, CDR1 is SGHTA and CDR2 is FQGNSA. The CDR3 contains 16 residues. V lost 2 bases to trimming and J lost 3 bases, with 15 bases between them. The CDR3 DNA is TGTGCCAGCAGCTTAATAGGGAGGTATGGGACAGATACGCAGTATTTT. Protein: CASSLIGRYGTDTQYF.

The chain joins TRBV30 to TRBJ2-7; 12 bases fit TRBD2. V gave up 0 bases and J gave up 9 bases; unmatched junction bases: 12. CDR3 length: 16 residues. CDR1 GTSNPN and CDR2 SVGIG come from the germline V gene (reference sequence). The CDR3 coding sequence is TGTGCCTGGAGTGTACTGGGCGGGCTAGCGGGAGGGGTGCAGTACTTC. Translation gives CAWSVLGGLAGGVQYF.

This clone has only a few counts. The rearrangement uses TRBV6-5 and TRBJ2-5; D gene uncertain. V gave up 5 bases and J gave up 7 bases, with 11 bases separating them. The CDR3 extends over 12 amino acids. Germline CDR1 MNHEY, CDR2 SVGAGI. CDR3 in DNA: TGTGCCAGCAGTCCCCCATCCTGGACCCAGTACTTC. Its protein is CASSPPSWTQYF.

This chain links TRBV19 with TRBJ2-1, with TRBD2 identical over 11 bases. In germline, CDR1 is LNHDA, CDR2 SQIVND (reference sequence). The CDR3 covers 16 residues. V shed 1 base, J shed 6 bases, and the junction held 5 bases outside the gene matches. The CDR3 loop reads CASSIVGLAGGNEQFF. Written as DNA, the CDR3 is TGTGCCAGTAGTATAGTAGGTCTAGCGGGAGGCAATGAGCAGTTCTTC.

The chain joins TRBV2 to TRBJ1-2; tentative D call: TRBD1 (6 bases). Germline V gene data show CDR1 as SNHLY and CDR2 as FYNNEI. V was cut by 3 bases and J by 6 bases, with 17 bases left in between. This CDR3 contains 15 residues. CDR3 bases: TGTGCCAGCAGTGAGGTTTGGCAGGGGCGTCATGGCTACACCTTC. As protein: CASSEVWQGRHGYTF.